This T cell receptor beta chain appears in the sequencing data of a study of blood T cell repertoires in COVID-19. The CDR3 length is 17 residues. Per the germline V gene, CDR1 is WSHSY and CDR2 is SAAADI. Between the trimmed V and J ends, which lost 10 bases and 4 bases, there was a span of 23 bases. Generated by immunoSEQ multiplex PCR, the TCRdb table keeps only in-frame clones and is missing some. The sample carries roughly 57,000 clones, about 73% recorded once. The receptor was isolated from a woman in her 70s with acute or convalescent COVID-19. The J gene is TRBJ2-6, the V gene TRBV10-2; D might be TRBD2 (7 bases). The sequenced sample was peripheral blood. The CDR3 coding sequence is TGCGCCATTTCCCCCGGGGGGCGGTCTGCGGGGGCCAACGTCCTGACTTTC. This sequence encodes CAISPGGRSAGANVLTF.